Listed below are T cell receptor beta chains from one sample, sequenced in a study of T cells in Graves' hyperthyroidism and ophthalmopathy. Each CDR3 protein gets one entry after TCRdb re-called the multiplex PCR reads with MiXCR. The profile shows over 450,000 distinct CDR3 sequences, about a sixth of them singletons. Sequencing used blood. These receptors all come from a woman aged 18-29 years with Graves' ophthalmopathy. Each CDR3 is given with its conserved first and last residue. The D gene is left open where the match is weak. Expanded clones get a size class; other rows say once, few or many, or leave the size out.

>.|.|TRBV9|16|TRBJ2-2
TGTGCCAGCAGCGGGGTAGGTGCGGGAAACACCGGGGAGCTGTTTTTT
CASSGVGAGNTGELFF
>TRBD1|.|TRBV4-3|15|TRBJ2-1
TGCGCCAGCAGCCAAGGCAGGGGGATAAACAATGAGCAGTTCTTC
CASSQGRGINNEQFF
>.|many|TRBV6-1|14|TRBJ1-1
TGTGCCAGCAGTCTAAAGCGGATCTACACTGAAGCTTTCTTT
CASSLKRIYTEAFF
>TRBD2|few|TRBV4-1|17|TRBJ2-3
TGCGCCAGCAGCCAAGAGGAAGCGGGGGGCCGCACAGATACGCAGTATTTT
CASSQEEAGGRTDTQYF
>.|many|TRBV28|14|TRBJ1-5
TGTGCCAGCAGTTTAACTGGTAGCAATCAGCCCCAGCATTTT
CASSLTGSNQPQHF
>.|few|TRBV12-3/TRBV12-4|12|TRBJ2-5
TGTGCCAGCAGTAGGGAGGCGGAGACCCAGTACTTC
CASSREAETQYF
>.|many|TRBV2|11|TRBJ2-7
TGTGCCAGCAGACTAGCCGACGAGCAGTACTTC
CASRLADEQYF
>TRBD2|many|TRBV13|16|TRBJ2-3
TGTGCCAGCAGCTTATCCTCGACTAGCGGGAGAGATACGCAGTATTTT
CASSLSSTSGRDTQYF
>TRBD1|.|TRBV29-1|14|TRBJ1-1
TGCAGCGTTGTGGGACAGAAACAGAACACTGAAGCTTTCTTT
CSVVGQKQNTEAFF
>.|.|TRBV9|14|TRBJ1-6
TGTGCCAGCAGCGTAGAGTCAGGCGGTTCACCCCTCCACTTT
CASSVESGGSPLHF